Sequencing of this T cell receptor (delta chain) was carried out in a study of γδ T cells in repeated Plasmodium falciparum infection (dated by TCRdb to the early 2020s). With regard to the full study: In the natural-infection arm, Malian children exposed to intense seasonal malaria transmission were enrolled and compared against age and gender matched Australian children. Four controlled human malaria infections were administered to five malaria-naive U.S. adults over approximately 580 days by bites from P. falciparum NF54-infected Anopheles stephensi mosquitoes. Samples from controlled-infection subjects were taken at baseline, just before selected infections, and 21 days after each infection. Malian gammadelta TCR repertoires were analysed cross-sectionally during no-transmission periods and longitudinally across acute febrile malaria episodes. In the study, the shaping of the human gammadelta T cell repertoire by repeated Plasmodium falciparum infection was examined using natural infection in Mali and controlled human malaria infection. Findings and caveats that apply to the study as a whole: Waves of new clonotype selection in Vdelta2-negative, largely Vdelta1+, gammadelta TCR repertoires appeared to be driven by repeated controlled infections. Vdelta2-negative gammadelta TCR repertoires from Malian children appeared more clonally expanded, less diverse and less shared than those of Australian children. Generalizability was limited because the Malian cohort was drawn from a small rural village of predominantly one ethnic group. Vgamma9/Vdelta2+ TCR repertoires showed a highly stable polyclonal repertoire over time and infection, with many inter-individual overlapping TCRgamma sequences. Analysis of inter-individual variability in gammadelta T cell responses was limited by the small size of the controlled-infection cohort.

This clone was counted ten times or more. The antigen it recognizes is unknown. Only one base separates this from a far larger clonotype, so it likely reflects a read error. This sample also contains other DNA sequences that code for the same CDR3. Libraries were built with multiplex PCR. Sequenced on an Illumina MiSeq. Each sorted gammadelta T cell sample was sequenced for both the TCR gamma (TRG) and TCR delta (TRD) chains. On the study's bioinformatics: The repertoire analyses used clonotype tree plots, the accumulated frequency of the top 20 clonotypes, and diversity index (DI) and D75 metrics. TCRdb reprocessed the public reads with the caller CATT; rows with the same DNA were merged afterwards. TCRdb, not the authors, supplied the V and J calls. Recorded for this sample are around 57,000 delta-chain clones; around 1.7% of them occurred a single time. The top ten clonotypes cover 15% of the sample.

For bulk TCR repertoire analysis, Vgamma9/Vdelta2+ and Vdelta2-negative gammadelta T cell populations were isolated by flow sorting from peripheral blood mononuclear cells. From a lookup of the germline V gene, CDR1 and CDR2 are TSWWSYY and QGS. From its cysteine to its phenylalanine, the CDR3 spans 19 amino acids. Kept here is only the CDR3 DNA, which spans 57 bases and is read in frame from base 1. The TCR sequence derives from a pool of human donors (malaria-infected and uninfected, not separated). The chain joins TRDV1 to TRDJ1, and TRDD3 matches 7 of the central bases. Sequences were obtained from gamma-delta T cells from blood. The CDR3 protein sequence reads: CALGEPSSLGVHHTDKLIF. The sequenced DNA: TGTGCTCTTGGGGAGCCTAGTAGTCTGGGGGTCCACCACACCGATAAGCTCATCTTT.